Reported below is one T cell receptor (beta chain). Its antigen is still unknown. This sample was included in a study of cytomegalovirus exposure and HLA in healthy donors. Study-wide points: Per published accounts, TCR beta sequences correctly predicted the HLA-A and HLA-B alleles of most subjects. CMV serostatus alone was available as immune exposure information.

Both 60 Vbeta primers and 13 Jbeta primers went into the PCR. Assay used: immunoSEQ multiplex PCR; TCRdb lists only in-frame clones, some missing. Of 90,000 to 150,000 clones in the sample, 74% were seen once. Nominal health characterized the donors when sampled, though unrecorded immune exposures were likely. J was trimmed by 12 bases and V by 7 bases; bases with no gene match: 13. Germline-derived CDR1 and CDR2 are LNHDA and SQIVND (reference sequence). The CDR3 extends over 14 amino acids. Sequenced sample: PBMCs. The rearrangement joins TRBV19 to TRBJ1-5, with 9 bases fitting TRBD1. The sequence was collected from a woman aged 45 to 65 in good health and CMV-seropositive. The CDR3 spells CASNSGQGSLVQHF. Written as DNA, the CDR3 is TGTGCCAGTAATTCTGGACAGGGGTCTCTGGTCCAGCATTTT.